Sequencing of this TCR beta chain was carried out in a study of blood T cell repertoires in COVID-19. Study overall: From T cells, B-cell-depleted T cells, or PBMCs came the material, which was cDNA or gDNA.

In the original analysis: Scientists estimated how many nucleated cells there were by amplifying reference gene primers. The repertoire was sequenced with immunoSEQ multiplex PCR; TCRdb's copy has only in-frame clones and lacks some. The V and J calls and clone size come from that table; D and trimming were worked out from the DNA. This sample has 150,000 to 200,000 clones, with 83% found just once. The germline gives CDR1 MDHEN, CDR2 SYDVKM. V shed 6 bases and J shed 3 bases, with 12 bases lying between them. The CDR3 length is 14 residues. The sample taken for sequencing was peripheral blood. The clonotype originates from a woman of 80 years or more with acute or convalescent COVID-19. The rearrangement uses TRBV28 and TRBJ2-4, with D possibly matching TRBD1 (5 bases). CDR3 nucleotides: TGTGCCAGCAGATCCATAAGGGGCAAAAACATTCAGTACTTC. This sequence encodes CASRSIRGKNIQYF. The full variable domain, with the rest looked up from reference TRBV28 and TRBJ2-4, is DVKVTQSSRYLVKRTGEKVFLECVQDMDHENMFWYRQDPGLGLRLIYFSYDVKMKEKGDIPEGYSVSREKKERFSLILESASTNQTSMYLCASRSIRGKNIQYFGAGTRLSVL.